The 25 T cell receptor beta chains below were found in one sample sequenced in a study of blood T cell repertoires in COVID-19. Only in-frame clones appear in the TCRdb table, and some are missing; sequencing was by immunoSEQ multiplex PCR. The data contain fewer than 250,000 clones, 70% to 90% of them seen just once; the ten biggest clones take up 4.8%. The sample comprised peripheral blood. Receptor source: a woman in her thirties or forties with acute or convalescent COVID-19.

CDR3 coding DNA: TGCAGCGTGACGCCGGGACTAGCGGGGGGCACCGGGGAGCTGTTTTTT. It translates to CSVTPGLAGGTGELFF. The J gene is TRBJ2-2, the V gene TRBV29-1, with 15 bases lining up with TRBD2. The CDR3 has 16 residues. V trimming: 6 bases; J trimming: 4 bases; junction bases outside the gene matches: 6. Germline CDR1 reads SQVTM; CDR2 reads ANQGSEA.

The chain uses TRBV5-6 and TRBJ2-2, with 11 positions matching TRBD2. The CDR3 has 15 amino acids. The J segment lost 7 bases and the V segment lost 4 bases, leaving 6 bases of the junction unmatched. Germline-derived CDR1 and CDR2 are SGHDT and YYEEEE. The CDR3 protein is CASSDSGGASGELFF. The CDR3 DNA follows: TGTGCCAGCAGCGATAGCGGGGGGGCGAGCGGGGAGCTGTTTTTT.

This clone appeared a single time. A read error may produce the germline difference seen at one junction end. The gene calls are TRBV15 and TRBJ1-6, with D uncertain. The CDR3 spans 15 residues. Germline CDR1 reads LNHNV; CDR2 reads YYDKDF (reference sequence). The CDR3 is CATSRGGERNSPLHF. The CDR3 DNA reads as TGTGCCACCAGTAGAGGAGGAGAAAGGAATTCACCCCTCCACTTT.

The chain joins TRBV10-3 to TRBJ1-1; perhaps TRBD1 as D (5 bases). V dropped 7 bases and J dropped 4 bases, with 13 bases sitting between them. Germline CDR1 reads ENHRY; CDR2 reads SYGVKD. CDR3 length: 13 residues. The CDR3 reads CAITPQGGTEAFF. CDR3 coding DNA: TGTGCCATCACCCCCCAGGGTGGCACTGAAGCTTTCTTT.

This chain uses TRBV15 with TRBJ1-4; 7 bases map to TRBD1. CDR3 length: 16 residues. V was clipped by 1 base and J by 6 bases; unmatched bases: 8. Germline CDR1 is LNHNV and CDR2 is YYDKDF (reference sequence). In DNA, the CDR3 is TGTGCCACCAGCAGAGTCAAAAAGGGGGCTTATGAAAAACTGTTTTTT. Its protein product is CATSRVKKGAYEKLFF. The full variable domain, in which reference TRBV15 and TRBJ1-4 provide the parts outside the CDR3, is DAMVIQNPRYQVTQFGKPVTLSCSQTLNHNVMYWYQQKSSQAPKLLFHYYDKDFNNEADTPDNFQSRRPNTSFCFLDIRSPGLGDTAMYLCATSRVKKGAYEKLFFGSGTQLSVL.

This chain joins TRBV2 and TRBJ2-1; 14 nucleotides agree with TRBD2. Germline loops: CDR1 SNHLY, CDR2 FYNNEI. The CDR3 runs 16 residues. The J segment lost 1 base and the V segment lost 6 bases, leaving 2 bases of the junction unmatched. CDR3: CASRGTSGRSYNEQFF. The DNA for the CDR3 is TGTGCCAGCAGGGGGACTAGCGGGAGATCCTACAATGAGCAGTTCTTC.

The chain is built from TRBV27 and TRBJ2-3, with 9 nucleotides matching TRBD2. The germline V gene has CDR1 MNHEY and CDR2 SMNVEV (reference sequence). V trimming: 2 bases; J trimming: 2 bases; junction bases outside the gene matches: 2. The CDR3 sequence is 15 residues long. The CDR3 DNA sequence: TGTGCCAGCAGTTTAGCGGGGGGGCTCACAGATACGCAGTATTTT. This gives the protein CASSLAGGLTDTQYF.

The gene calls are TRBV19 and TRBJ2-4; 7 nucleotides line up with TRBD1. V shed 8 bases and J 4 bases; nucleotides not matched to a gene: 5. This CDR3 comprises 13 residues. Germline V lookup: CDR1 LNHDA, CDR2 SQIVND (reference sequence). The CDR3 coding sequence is TGTGCCAGTCGAGAGGGGGCGAAAAACATTCAGTACTTC. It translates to CASREGAKNIQYF.

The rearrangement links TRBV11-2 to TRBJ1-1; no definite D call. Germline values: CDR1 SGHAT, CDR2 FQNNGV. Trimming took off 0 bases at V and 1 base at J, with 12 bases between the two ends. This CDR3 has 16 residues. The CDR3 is CASSLDSFDTNTEAFF. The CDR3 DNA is TGTGCCAGCAGCTTAGATTCGTTTGACACGAACACTGAAGCTTTCTTT.

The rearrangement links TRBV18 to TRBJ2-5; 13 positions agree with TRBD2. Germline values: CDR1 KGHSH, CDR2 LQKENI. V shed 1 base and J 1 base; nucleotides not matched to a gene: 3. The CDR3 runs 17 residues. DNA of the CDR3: TGTGCCAGCTCACCACGGGGACTAGCGGGGAGCCAAGAGACCCAGTACTTC. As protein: CASSPRGLAGSQETQYF.

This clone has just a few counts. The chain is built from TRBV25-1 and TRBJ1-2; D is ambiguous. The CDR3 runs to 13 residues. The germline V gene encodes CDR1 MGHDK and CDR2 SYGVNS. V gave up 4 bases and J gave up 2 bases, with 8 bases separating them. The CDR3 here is CASSVEGNYGYTF. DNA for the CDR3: TGTGCCAGCAGTGTTGAGGGAAACTATGGCTACACCTTC.

CDR3 amino acids: CASSLRSGWEGSSPLHF. CDR3 nucleotides: TGTGCCAGCTCACTTCGTTCAGGGTGGGAGGGAAGTTCACCCCTCCACTTT. The chain is built from TRBV18 and TRBJ1-6, with D perhaps matching TRBD1 (5 bases). The V end was cut by 4 bases, the J end by 9 bases, with 22 bases between. The CDR3 is made up of 17 amino acids. CDR1 KGHSH and CDR2 LQKENI come from the germline V gene.

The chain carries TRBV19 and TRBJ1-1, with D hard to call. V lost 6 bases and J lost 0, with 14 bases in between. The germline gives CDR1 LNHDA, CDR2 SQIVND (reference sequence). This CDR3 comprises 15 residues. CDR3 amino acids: CASSLLGALNTEAFF. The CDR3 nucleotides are TGTGCCAGTAGCTTACTGGGAGCTCTGAACACTGAAGCTTTCTTT.

CDR3 protein: CASSLPEPGEETQYF. The CDR3 region has the DNA TGTGCCAGCAGCTTACCCGAACCGGGGGAAGAGACCCAGTACTTC. J is TRBJ2-5 and V is TRBV7-9; a possible D gene is TRBD2 (6 bases). Looked up from germline, CDR1 is SEHNR and CDR2 is FQNEAQ (reference sequence). Trimming removed 2 bases from V and 3 bases from J, with 13 bases in between. The CDR3 extends over 15 amino acids. Full variable domain (rest looked up from reference TRBV7-9 and TRBJ2-5): DTGVSQNPRHKITKRGQNVTFRCDPISEHNRLYWYRQTLGQGPEFLTYFQNEAQLEKSRLLSDRFSAERPKGSFSTLEIQRTEQGDSAMYLCASSLPEPGEETQYFGPGTRLLVL.

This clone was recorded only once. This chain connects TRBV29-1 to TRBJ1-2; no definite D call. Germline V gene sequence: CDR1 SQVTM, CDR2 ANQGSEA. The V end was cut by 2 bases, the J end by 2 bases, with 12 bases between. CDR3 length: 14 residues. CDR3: CSVESSGYNYGYTF. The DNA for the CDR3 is TGCAGCGTTGAATCGTCAGGCTACAACTATGGCTACACCTTC.

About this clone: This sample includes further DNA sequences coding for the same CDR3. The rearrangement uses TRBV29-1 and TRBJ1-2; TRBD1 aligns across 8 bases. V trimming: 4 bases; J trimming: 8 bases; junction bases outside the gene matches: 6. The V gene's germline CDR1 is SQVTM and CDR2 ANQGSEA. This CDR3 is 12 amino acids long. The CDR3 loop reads CSVAGQGRGYTF. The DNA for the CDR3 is TGCAGCGTTGCCGGACAGGGTAGAGGCTACACCTTC.

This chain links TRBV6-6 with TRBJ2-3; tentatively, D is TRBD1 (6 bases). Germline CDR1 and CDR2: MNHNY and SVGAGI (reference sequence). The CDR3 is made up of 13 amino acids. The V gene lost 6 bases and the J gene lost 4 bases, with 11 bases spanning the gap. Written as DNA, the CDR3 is TGTGCCAGCAGGGAACGACAGGCAGATACGCAGTATTTT. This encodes CASRERQADTQYF.

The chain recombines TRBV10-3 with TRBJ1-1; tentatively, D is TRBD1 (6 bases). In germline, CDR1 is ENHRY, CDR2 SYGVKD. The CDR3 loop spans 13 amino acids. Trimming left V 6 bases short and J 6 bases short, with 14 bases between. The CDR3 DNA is TGTGCCATCAGCCCGGACAGTATCGCTGAAGCTTTCTTT. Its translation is CAISPDSIAEAFF.

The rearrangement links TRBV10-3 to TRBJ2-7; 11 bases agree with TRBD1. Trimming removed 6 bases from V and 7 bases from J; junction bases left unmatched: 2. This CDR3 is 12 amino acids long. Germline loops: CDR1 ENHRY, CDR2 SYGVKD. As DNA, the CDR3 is TGTGCCATCAGGGGACAGGGGGGAGAGCAGTACGTC. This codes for CAIRGQGGEQYV.

The CDR3, as DNA: TGTGCCAGTACCCTCAAGGGACAGGGGGCCGATGGCTACACCTTC. Residues: CASTLKGQGADGYTF. This chain links TRBV19 with TRBJ1-2; 12 nucleotides line up with TRBD1. Looked up from germline, CDR1 is LNHDA and CDR2 is SQIVND (reference sequence). The CDR3 is 15 residues long. V lost 7 bases, J lost 6 bases, and 9 bases stayed unmatched. The complete variable domain, with remaining parts taken from reference TRBV19 and TRBJ1-2, reads DGGITQSPKYLFRKEGQNVTLSCEQNLNHDAMYWYRQDPGQGLRLIYYSQIVNDFQKGDIAEGYSVSREKKESFPLTVTSAQKNPTAFYLCASTLKGQGADGYTFGSGTRLTVV.

The CDR3 sequence: CASRSGRTGAHSGNTIYF. DNA for the CDR3: TGTGCCAGTAGATCTGGGCGGACAGGGGCGCACTCTGGAAACACCATATATTTT. The V and J genes are TRBV19 and TRBJ1-3; TRBD1 agrees at 9 bases. CDR1 LNHDA and CDR2 SQIVND come from the germline V gene (reference sequence). This CDR3 is built from 18 residues. V lost 6 bases and J lost 0; bases outside the gene matches: 12.

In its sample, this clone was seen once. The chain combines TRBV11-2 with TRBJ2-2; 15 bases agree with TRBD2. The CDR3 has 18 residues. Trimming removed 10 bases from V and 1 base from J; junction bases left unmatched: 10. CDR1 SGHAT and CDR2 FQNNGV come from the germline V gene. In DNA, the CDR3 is TGTGCCACCGCTGGGGGGACTAGCGGGGGGCTGAACACCGGGGAGCTGTTTTTT. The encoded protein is CATAGGTSGGLNTGELFF.

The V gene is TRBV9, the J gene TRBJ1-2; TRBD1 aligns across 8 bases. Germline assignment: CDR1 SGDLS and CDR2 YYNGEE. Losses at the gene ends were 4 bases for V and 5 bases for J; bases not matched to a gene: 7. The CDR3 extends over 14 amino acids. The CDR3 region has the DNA TGTGCCAGCAGCCCCGGGACAGGAGCATATGGCTACACCTTC. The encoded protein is CASSPGTGAYGYTF.

This CDR3 reads CASSQGGTGYGYTF. The CDR3 DNA reads as TGTGCCAGCAGCCAAGGGGGTACTGGCTATGGCTACACCTTC. The chain joins TRBV2 to TRBJ1-2, with a tentative D call TRBD1 (6 bases). The germline V gene has CDR1 SNHLY and CDR2 FYNNEI. This CDR3 comprises 14 residues. Trimming took off 6 bases at V and 4 bases at J, with 15 bases between the two ends.

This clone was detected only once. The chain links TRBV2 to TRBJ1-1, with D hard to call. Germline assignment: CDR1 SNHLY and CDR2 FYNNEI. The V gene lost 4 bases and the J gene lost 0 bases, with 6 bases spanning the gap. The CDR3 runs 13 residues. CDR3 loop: CASSVALNTEAFF. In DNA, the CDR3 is TGTGCCAGCAGTGTGGCTTTGAACACTGAAGCTTTCTTT.